This paragraph reports one T cell receptor beta chain. Its antigen remains unidentified. The data derive from a study of a mutant IDH1 vaccine in newly diagnosed glioma. On the study more broadly: Sex distribution of treated patients was approximately 60% male and roughly 38% female; mean age was around 42 years.

Germline V gene lookup returns CDR1 MNHEY and CDR2 SVGAGI. With 5 bases clipped from V and 3 bases from J, the junction kept 6 bases outside the gene matches. This CDR3 is built from 15 residues. Clones were sequenced by immunoSEQ multiplex PCR, and TCRdb holds only the in-frame ones, with some missing. Counted here are approximately 44,000 clones, less than 95% occurring once; the ten biggest clones make up around 3.9%. Specified time point: week 23, last vaccination. In every dose of vaccine, 300 ug of mutant IDH1 20-mer peptide was given alongside topical imiquimod. Newly diagnosed WHO grade 3 or 4 IDH1-mutant, ATRX-lost astrocytomas were identified in the donors.

The chain links TRBV6-5 to TRBJ2-1; 8 bases are a match to TRBD2. The TCR sequence derives from a man aged 45-65 years with glioma. This sample comprised PBMCs, obtained from a glioma patient whose treatment included an IDH1 peptide vaccine. CDR3 loop: CASSAGLVFYNEQFF. In DNA, the CDR3 is TGTGCCAGCAGTGCGGGACTAGTATTCTACAATGAGCAGTTCTTC.